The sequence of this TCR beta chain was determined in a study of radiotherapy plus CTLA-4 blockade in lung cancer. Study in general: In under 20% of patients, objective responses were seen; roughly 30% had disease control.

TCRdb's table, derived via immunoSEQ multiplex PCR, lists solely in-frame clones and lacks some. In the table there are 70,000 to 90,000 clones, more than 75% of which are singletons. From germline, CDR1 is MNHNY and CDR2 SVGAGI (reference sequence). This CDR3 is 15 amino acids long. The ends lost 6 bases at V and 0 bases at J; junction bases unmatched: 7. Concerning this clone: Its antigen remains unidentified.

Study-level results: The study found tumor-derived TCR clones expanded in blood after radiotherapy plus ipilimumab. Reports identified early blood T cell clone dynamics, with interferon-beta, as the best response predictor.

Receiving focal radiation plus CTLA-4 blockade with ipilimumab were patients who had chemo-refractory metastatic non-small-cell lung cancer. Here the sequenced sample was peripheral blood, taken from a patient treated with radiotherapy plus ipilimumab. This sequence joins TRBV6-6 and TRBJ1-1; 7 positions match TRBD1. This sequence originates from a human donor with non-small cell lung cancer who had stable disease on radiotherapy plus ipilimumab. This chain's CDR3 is CASRTGQMVNTEAFF. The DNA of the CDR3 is TGTGCCAGCAGGACGGGACAGATGGTGAACACTGAAGCTTTCTTT.